The 28 T cell receptor beta chains reported below all come from one sample, sequenced in a study of T-cell reconstitution after alpha-beta-depleted transplantation in children. Library preparation (for TCRbeta) was performed with unique molecular identifiers. TCRdb used MiXCR to reprocess the PCR reads, holding one entry per CDR3 protein. The sample lists nearly 400,000 distinct CDR3 sequences, roughly 21% occurring once. The sequencing used PBMCs from the stem cell graft donor, collected from the stem cell graft. These receptors all stem from a human donor who donated a stem cell graft to a child with acute myeloid leukemia.

A single count supports this clonotype. This CDR3 is CATAEGRNEQFF. Here the CDR3 DNA reads TGTGCCACCGCCGAGGGCCGGAATGAGCAGTTCTTC. The chain has TRBV24-1 and TRBJ2-1; tentative D call: TRBD2 (5 bases). Germline CDR1 and CDR2: KGHDR and SFDVKD. The CDR3 loop spans 12 amino acids. The V and J ends lost 9 bases and 7 bases respectively, with 12 bases between them.

This clonotype was counted only a few times. The V call is TRBV20-1, the J call TRBJ2-7; a weak D match, TRBD1 (5 bases). Germline lookup yields CDR1 DFQATT and CDR2 SNEGSKA (reference sequence). The CDR3 totals 14 residues. Trimming removed 1 base at V and 3 bases at J, with 13 bases between. CDR3 sequence (DNA): TGCAGTGCTAGAGCCAGCAGGGAAGGCTACGAGCAGTACTTC. It specifies CSARASREGYEQYF.

This clonotype was counted ten times or more. The chain uses TRBV20-1 and TRBJ1-1, with 7 bases identical to TRBD1. V was clipped by 2 bases and J by 1 base; unmatched bases: 7. This CDR3 has 15 residues. Per the germline V gene, CDR1 is DFQATT and CDR2 is SNEGSKA (reference sequence). The CDR3 protein is CSARRRQGRNTEAFF. CDR3 nucleotides: TGCAGTGCTAGAAGGCGACAGGGCAGGAACACTGAAGCTTTCTTT.

J is TRBJ2-7 and V is TRBV5-1; TRBD1 agrees at 7 bases. V gave up 2 bases and J gave up 7 bases; unmatched junction bases: 6. Germline CDR1 SGHRS, CDR2 YFSETQ. There are 13 residues in the CDR3. The CDR3 sequence is CASSFPGTEEQYF. CDR3 coding DNA: TGCGCCAGCAGCTTTCCCGGGACAGAAGAGCAGTACTTC.

This clonotype was detected ten times or more. The genes are TRBV6-6 and TRBJ2-1; D is unresolved. Trimming stripped 4 bases from V and 6 bases from J, with 22 bases between. CDR3 size: 17 residues. Germline-derived CDR1 and CDR2 are MNHNY and SVGAGI (reference sequence). CDR3 amino acids: CASSFGGISGIRNEQFF. The CDR3 bases are TGTGCCAGCAGTTTCGGTGGCATTTCTGGCATCCGCAATGAGCAGTTCTTC.

This clonotype was seen at least ten times. The chain has TRBV11-2 and TRBJ2-7, with 9 bases matching TRBD1. CDR3 length: 15 amino acids. Germline V gene lookup returns CDR1 SGHAT and CDR2 FQNNGV. Losses at the gene ends were 2 bases for V and 4 bases for J; bases not matched to a gene: 6. The CDR3 bases are TGTGCCAGCAGCTTACCCGGGACAGGGCTGTACGAGCAGTACTTC. Protein sequence: CASSLPGTGLYEQYF. Based on the CDR3 plus reference TRBV11-2 and TRBJ2-7, the full variable domain is EAGVAQSPRYKIIEKRQSVAFWCNPISGHATLYWYQQILGQGPKLLIQFQNNGVVDDSQLPKDRFSAERLKGVDSTLKIQPAKLEDSAVYLCASSLPGTGLYEQYFGPGTRLTVT.

The rearrangement uses TRBV7-3 and TRBJ2-3; possible D gene TRBD2, 6 bases. Per germline, CDR1 SGHTA and CDR2 FQGTGA. The V and J ends lost 1 base and 1 base respectively, with 15 bases between them. This CDR3 is 17 amino acids long. CDR3: CASSLSQRLARTDTQYF. The CDR3 nucleotides are TGTGCCAGCAGCTTAAGTCAGCGGCTAGCGCGCACAGATACGCAGTATTTT. The full variable domain, completed using reference TRBV7-3 and TRBJ2-3, is GAGVSQTPSNKVTEKGKYVELRCDPISGHTALYWYRQSLGQGPEFLIYFQGTGAADDSGLPNDRFFAVRPEGSVSTLKIQRTERGDSAVYLCASSLSQRLARTDTQYFGPGTRLTVL.

This clonotype came up a few times. The CDR3 loop reads CSAVGWDLAGGNHEQFF. The DNA for the CDR3 is TGCAGTGCTGTCGGATGGGACCTAGCGGGAGGAAACCATGAGCAGTTCTTC. This chain uses TRBV20-1 with TRBJ2-1; 11 bases align to TRBD2. CDR1 is DFQATT and CDR2 is SNEGSKA in the germline V gene (reference sequence). The CDR3 totals 17 residues. V dropped 5 bases and J dropped 8; count of bases not matched to a gene: 17.

The chain carries TRBV12-3 or TRBV12-4 and TRBJ2-2; D unresolved. CDR3 length: 15 amino acids. The V end was cut by 8 bases, the J end by 0 bases, with 13 bases between. CDR3 residues: CASRPGETNTGELFF. DNA of the CDR3: TGTGCCAGCCGACCTGGTGAAACGAACACCGGGGAGCTGTTTTTT.

This chain joins TRBV11-2 and TRBJ2-2; unclear D gene. Germline V gene sequence: CDR1 SGHAT, CDR2 FQNNGV. This CDR3 comprises 13 residues. V lost 0 bases to trimming and J lost 5 bases, with 4 bases between them. In nucleotides, the CDR3 is TGTGCCAGCAGCTTAGAGGGAACCGGGGAGCTGTTTTTT. Amino acids: CASSLEGTGELFF.

This clonotype was seen only a few times. In DNA form, the CDR3 reads TGTGCCAGCACCCCCAGAAGGACTCAGGACACTGAAGCTTTCTTT. Its translation: CASTPRRTQDTEAFF. This chain connects TRBV12-3 or TRBV12-4 to TRBJ1-1; D is undetermined. V gave up 7 bases and J gave up 3 bases, with 18 bases separating them. The CDR3 totals 15 residues.

The chain carries TRBV20-1 and TRBJ2-1; the match to TRBD2 covers 7 bases. Germline CDR1 and CDR2: DFQATT and SNEGSKA (reference sequence). The CDR3 is 13 amino acids. The V segment lost 2 bases and the J segment 6 bases; nucleotides outside the gene matches: 4. The CDR3 DNA sequence: TGCAGTGCTAGATCTAGGACTAGCAATGAGCAGTTCTTC. This sequence encodes CSARSRTSNEQFF.

This clonotype was counted many times. The genes are TRBV7-9 and TRBJ2-5; 9 bases map to TRBD1. Germline CDR1 SEHNR, CDR2 FQNEAQ (reference sequence). This CDR3 is 15 amino acids long. The ends lost 7 bases at V and 4 bases at J; junction bases unmatched: 10. Here the CDR3 DNA reads TGTGCCAGCACGCATACCACAGGGGGCTCAGAGACCCAGTACTTC. This sequence encodes CASTHTTGGSETQYF.

This clonotype has at least ten counts. This chain joins TRBV29-1 and TRBJ2-7, with a weak D call TRBD1 (5 bases). The V gene's germline CDR1 is SQVTM and CDR2 ANQGSEA. The V and J ends lost 4 bases and 2 bases respectively, with 12 bases between them. The CDR3 is 13 amino acids. CDR3 residues: CSVVKQETYEQYF. For the CDR3, the DNA is TGCAGCGTTGTCAAACAGGAGACCTACGAGCAGTACTTC.

The chain couples TRBV9 to TRBJ1-2, with unresolved D. The CDR3 loop spans 14 amino acids. The V gene's germline CDR1 is SGDLS and CDR2 YYNGEE. Trimming cost V 0 bases and J 0 bases, with 6 bases left between them. The DNA for the CDR3 is TGTGCCAGCAGCGTAGTTCAGGCTAACTATGGCTACACCTTC. Protein product: CASSVVQANYGYTF. The variable domain in full, with the rest retrieved from reference TRBV9 and TRBJ1-2, is DSGVTQTPKHLITATGQRVTLRCSPRSGDLSVYWYQQSLDQGLQFLIQYYNGEERAKGNILERFSAQQFPDLHSELNLSSLELGDSALYFCASSVVQANYGYTFGSGTRLTVV.

At least ten counts were recorded for this clonotype. The chain couples TRBV20-1 to TRBJ2-7, with TRBD2 as a possible D gene (6 bases). Trimming pared 3 bases from V and 5 bases from J, leaving 8 bases between. Germline values: CDR1 DFQATT, CDR2 SNEGSKA (reference sequence). The CDR3 loop spans 11 amino acids. CDR3 sequence reads: CSASGSDEQYF. The CDR3 region has the DNA TGCAGTGCTAGCGGGAGTGACGAGCAGTACTTC.

Here the CDR3 reads CASSYKLGGGGNVLTF. The CDR3 region has the DNA TGTGCCAGCAGTTACAAATTAGGGGGCGGAGGCAACGTCCTGACTTTC. The chain uses TRBV6-5 and TRBJ2-6, with 7 bases that match TRBD1. Germline CDR1 is MNHEY and CDR2 is SVGAGI. The CDR3 runs to 16 residues. V lost 2 bases to trimming and J lost 9 bases; unmatched junction nucleotides: 10.

This clonotype was counted a single time. This chain connects TRBV28 to TRBJ1-1, with D tentatively TRBD1 (5 bases). Germline assignment: CDR1 MDHEN and CDR2 SYDVKM. This CDR3 comprises 16 residues. V was cut by 5 bases and J by 1 base, with 17 bases left in between. As DNA, the CDR3 is TGTGCCAGCAGTCCCGAGGGTGTAGGGGCGAACACTGAAGCTTTCTTT. This sequence encodes CASSPEGVGANTEAFF.

Remarks on this clonotype: Its ends do not fully match the called genes, so a read error is possible. The rearrangement joins TRBV20-1 to TRBJ1-2; D not resolved. Germline CDR1 DFQATT, CDR2 SNEGSKA (reference sequence). There are 9 residues in the CDR3. This chain's CDR3 is CSANDGYTF. In DNA, the CDR3 is TGCAGTGCTAACGATGGCTACACCTTC.

This clonotype was detected only a few times. This chain's CDR3 is CASSVPAVPTYEQYF. The CDR3 bases are TGTGCCAGCAGTGTTCCGGCGGTGCCCACCTACGAGCAGTACTTC. The rearrangement uses TRBV6-4 and TRBJ2-7; unclear D gene. The CDR3 contains 15 residues. Germline CDR1 and CDR2: MRHNA and SNTAGT. Trimming stripped 4 bases from V and 2 bases from J, with 15 bases between.

The CDR3 sequence: CASSFLAGGLSTDTQYF. The CDR3 DNA is TGTGCCAGCAGTTTTCTAGCGGGAGGCCTTAGCACAGATACGCAGTATTTT. The chain is built from TRBV28 and TRBJ2-3, with 11 bases aligning to TRBD2. V dropped 3 bases and J dropped 0; count of bases not matched to a gene: 5. Germline loops: CDR1 MDHEN, CDR2 SYDVKM. The CDR3 totals 17 residues.

This clonotype was recorded at least ten times. This chain joins TRBV20-1 and TRBJ2-5; 10 bases align to TRBD2. This CDR3 is 14 amino acids long. The germline gives CDR1 DFQATT, CDR2 SNEGSKA (reference sequence). Trimming at V came to 5 bases and at J to 5 bases, leaving 8 bases not matched to a gene. CDR3 protein: CSAESGRALETQYF. CDR3 nucleotide sequence: TGCAGTGCTGAGAGCGGGAGGGCCCTGGAGACCCAGTACTTC.

This clonotype was recorded many times. In DNA, the CDR3 is TGCAGCGTCCCGGGAGAAATGAACTACGAGCAGTACTTC. It specifies CSVPGEMNYEQYF. This rearrangement joins TRBV29-1 to TRBJ2-7; D perhaps matches TRBD2 (6 bases). The ends were cut back, 6 bases at V and 3 bases at J, with 15 bases in the middle. The CDR3 is 13 amino acids. CDR1 and CDR2 from the germline V gene are SQVTM and ANQGSEA.

The chain employs TRBV21-1 and TRBJ2-5; TRBD2, as called in the table, went unchecked against the DNA. TRBV21-1 is reported as a pseudogene. The CDR3 is made up of 15 amino acids. CDR3 coding DNA: TGTGCCAGCATCTTTCGGACTAGTTATCAAGAGACCCAGTACTTC. This sequence encodes CASIFRTSYQETQYF.

This clonotype was observed at least ten times. The chain joins TRBV20-1 to TRBJ2-3; the match to TRBD2 covers 11 bases. CDR3 size: 16 residues. The V gene's germline CDR1 is DFQATT and CDR2 SNEGSKA (reference sequence). The J segment lost 0 bases and the V segment lost 3 bases, leaving 5 bases of the junction unmatched. The CDR3 DNA sequence: TGCAGTGCTAGCCACGGGACTAGCGGTAGCACAGATACGCAGTATTTT. Translated: CSASHGTSGSTDTQYF.

The chain employs TRBV4-3 and TRBJ2-1, with 8 bases aligning to TRBD2. CDR1 is LGHNA, CDR2 YSLEER, per germline. Trimming cost V 4 bases and J 7 bases; bases outside gene matches: 6. The CDR3 is made up of 14 amino acids. The CDR3 spells CASSPRTSRNEQFF. In DNA form, the CDR3 reads TGCGCCAGCAGCCCCCGGACTAGCAGAAATGAGCAGTTCTTC.

This clonotype was counted ten times or more. The rearrangement uses TRBV6-1 and TRBJ2-3; D is unresolved. The CDR3 runs 13 residues. V was cut by 6 bases and J by 3 bases, with 10 bases left in between. Per the germline V gene, CDR1 is MNHNS and CDR2 is SASEGT. The chain's CDR3 is CASRVGWTDTQYF. DNA for the CDR3: TGTGCCAGCAGGGTGGGGTGGACAGATACGCAGTATTTT.

The chain employs TRBV24-1 and TRBJ2-4, with TRBD1 as a possible D gene (6 bases). This CDR3 is 17 amino acids long. V was cut by 5 bases and J by 0 bases, with 16 bases left in between. The germline V gene has CDR1 KGHDR and CDR2 SFDVKD. CDR3 coding DNA: TGTGCCACCAGTGCTGGGGGCGGTCCGCTAGCCAAAAACATTCAGTACTTC. Its translation is CATSAGGGPLAKNIQYF.